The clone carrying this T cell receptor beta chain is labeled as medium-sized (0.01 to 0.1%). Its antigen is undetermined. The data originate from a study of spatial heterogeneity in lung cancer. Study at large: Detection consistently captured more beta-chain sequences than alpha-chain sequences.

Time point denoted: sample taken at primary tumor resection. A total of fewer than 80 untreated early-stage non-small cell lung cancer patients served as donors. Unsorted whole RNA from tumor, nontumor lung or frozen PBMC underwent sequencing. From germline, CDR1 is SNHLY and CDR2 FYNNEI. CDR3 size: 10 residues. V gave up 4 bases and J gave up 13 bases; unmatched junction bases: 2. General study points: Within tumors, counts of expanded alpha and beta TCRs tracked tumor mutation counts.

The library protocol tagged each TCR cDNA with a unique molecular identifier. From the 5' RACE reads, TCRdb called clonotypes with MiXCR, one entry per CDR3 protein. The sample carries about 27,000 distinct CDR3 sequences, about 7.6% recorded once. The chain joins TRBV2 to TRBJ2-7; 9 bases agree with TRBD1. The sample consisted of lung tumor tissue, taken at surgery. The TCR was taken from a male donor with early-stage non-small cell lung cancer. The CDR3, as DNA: TGTGCCAGCAGTGGGGACAGGGCCTACTTC. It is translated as CASSGDRAYF.